Presented here are 4 T cell receptor beta chains from one specimen sequenced in a study of read filtering for tumor transcriptome and immune sequencing. This library used roughly 400 ng RNA and molecular barcoded adaptors spanning alpha/delta and beta/gamma chains. TCRdb passed the reads through MiXCR, listing each CDR3 protein once. The repertoire includes roughly 24,000 distinct CDR3 sequences, approximately 15% of them detected once, and 66% sits in the top ten. Sequenced: a population of CD138-negative cells sorted from bone marrow. These receptors were taken from a donor at least 40 years old with multiple myeloma.

This clonotype appeared a few times. This chain uses TRBV19 with TRBJ1-5, with a tentative D call TRBD1 (5 bases). V lost 4 bases, J lost 3 bases, and 16 bases lay in between. The CDR3 length is 16 residues. Germline CDR1 and CDR2: LNHDA and SQIVND (reference sequence). The CDR3 DNA follows: TGTGCCAGTAGTACCTTGACGGGGACTAACAATCAGCCCCAGCATTTT. Protein sequence: CASSTLTGTNNQPQHF.

This clonotype was counted at least ten times. This chain connects TRBV10-3 to TRBJ2-5; D might be TRBD2 (6 bases). Germline-derived CDR1 and CDR2 are ENHRY and SYGVKD. Trimming cost V 1 base and J 2 bases, with 8 bases left between them. The CDR3 consists of 14 residues. The CDR3 loop is CAISELEGQETQYF. CDR3 DNA sequence: TGTGCCATCAGTGAGTTGGAGGGACAAGAGACCCAGTACTTC.

This clonotype appeared many times. The V gene is TRBV20-1, the J gene TRBJ2-3; TRBD2 might be the D (6 bases). The CDR3 is made up of 18 amino acids. The V end was cut by 3 bases, the J end by 4 bases, with 26 bases between. Germline loops: CDR1 DFQATT, CDR2 SNEGSKA (reference sequence). The CDR3 region has the DNA TGCAGTGCTAGTACTCAGACCGATGTGCTAGCGAGCGCAGATACGCAGTATTTT. This encodes CSASTQTDVLASADTQYF.

This clonotype was found many times. The chain employs TRBV29-1 and TRBJ1-1, with 8 bases identical to TRBD1. Germline assignment: CDR1 SQVTM and CDR2 ANQGSEA. The CDR3 runs to 14 residues. The trim removed 2 bases at V and 4 bases at J, leaving 6 bases unmatched. CDR3 DNA: TGCAGCGTTGAACCGGGACAGGCGGGCACTGAAGCTTTCTTT. It encodes CSVEPGQAGTEAFF. Together with reference TRBV29-1 and TRBJ1-1, the CDR3 gives the full variable domain: SAVISQKPSRDICQRGTSLTIQCQVDSQVTMMFWYRQQPGQSLTLIATANQGSEATYESGFVIDKFPISRPNLTFSTLTVSNMSPEDSSIYLCSVEPGQAGTEAFFGQGTRLTVV.